Shown below are 24 T cell receptor beta chains from a single sample sequenced in a study of blood T cell repertoires in COVID-19. Clones were sequenced by immunoSEQ multiplex PCR, and TCRdb holds only the in-frame ones, with some missing. The data contain about 210,000 clones, 88% of them seen just once; the ten biggest clones take up 1.5% to 2%. The source material was peripheral blood. The receptors come from a man between 65 and 85 years old with acute or convalescent COVID-19.

The gene calls are TRBV13 and TRBJ2-1, with D perhaps TRBD2 (5 bases). Trimming took off 8 bases at V and 3 bases at J, with 8 bases between the two ends. The germline V gene has CDR1 PRHDT and CDR2 FYEKMQ (reference sequence). This CDR3 is 12 amino acids long. As DNA, the CDR3 is TGTGCCAGCGGGAGTAACTACAATGAGCAGTTCTTC. Translated, it gives CASGSNYNEQFF.

This rearrangement joins TRBV5-1 to TRBJ2-7; 7 positions match TRBD1. J lost 6 bases, V lost 4 bases, and 10 bases had no gene match. Per the germline V gene, CDR1 is SGHRS and CDR2 is YFSETQ. This CDR3 spans 14 amino acids. CDR3 loop: CASSQTGRSAEQYF. In DNA, the CDR3 is TGCGCCAGCAGCCAGACAGGGAGAAGTGCCGAGCAGTACTTC.

The chain uses TRBV7-9 and TRBJ2-7, with TRBD2 matching over 14 bases. The end of the DNA fits TRBJ2-1 better, so the J call may be wrong. Germline V lookup: CDR1 SEHNR, CDR2 FQNEAQ (reference sequence). The CDR3 loop spans 17 amino acids. The DNA of the CDR3 is TGTGCCGCGATGACTAGCGGGAGGGATTTCACCTACAATGAGCAGTTCTTC. It encodes CAAMTSGRDFTYNEQFF.

V usage is TRBV14 and J usage is TRBJ1-1; 7 bases line up with TRBD1. V lost 4 bases, J lost 4 bases, and 9 bases stayed unmatched. The CDR3 totals 15 residues. In germline, CDR1 is SGHDN, CDR2 FVKESK. CDR3 in DNA: TGTGCCAGCAGCCCCAATCAGGGGGAGGCCACTGAAGCTTTCTTT. Amino acid sequence: CASSPNQGEATEAFF.

This clone showed up just once. This same CDR3 is encoded by further DNA sequences in the sample. The chain combines TRBV12-3 or TRBV12-4 with TRBJ1-1; D gene uncertain. The CDR3 loop spans 13 amino acids. Trimming cost V 3 bases and J 1 base, with 6 bases left between them. Written as DNA, the CDR3 is TGTGCCAGCAGTTTCGCAGGGAACACTGAAGCTTTCTTT. Encoded protein: CASSFAGNTEAFF.

V gene TRBV6-5 combines with J gene TRBJ1-2; maybe TRBD1 (6 bases). V was clipped by 5 bases and J by 8 bases, with 12 bases between them. This CDR3 has 12 residues. Germline V gene lookup returns CDR1 MNHEY and CDR2 SVGAGI. CDR3 in DNA: TGTGCCAGCAGTCCAGGGGCCAGGGGCTACACCTTC. Translated, it gives CASSPGARGYTF.

This clone was observed a single time. The chain couples TRBV19 to TRBJ2-7; 7 nucleotides align to TRBD2. The ends lost 10 bases at V and 1 base at J; junction bases unmatched: 13. CDR1 and CDR2 from the germline V gene are LNHDA and SQIVND (reference sequence). The CDR3 is 15 residues long. Here the CDR3 DNA reads TGTGCCACGAAAAAGCAGGCGGGAGTATCCTACGAGCAGTACTTC. Translating gives CATKKQAGVSYEQYF.

The CDR3 loop reads CATSAVSPSGANVLTF. CDR3 nucleotides: TGTGCCACCAGTGCAGTCAGTCCCTCTGGGGCCAACGTCCTGACTTTC. The chain is built from TRBV24-1 and TRBJ2-6, with no clear D. The CDR3 contains 16 residues. Trimming shortened V by 5 bases and J by 0 bases, and 10 bases separated the two germline ends. CDR1 is KGHDR and CDR2 is SFDVKD in the germline V gene.

This sequence joins TRBV27 and TRBJ2-5; 7 positions match TRBD2. The V gene's germline CDR1 is MNHEY and CDR2 SMNVEV (reference sequence). This CDR3 region has 15 residues. Trimming cost V 5 bases and J 5 bases; bases outside gene matches: 11. The CDR3 loop is CASSRLSAGTETQYF. In DNA form, the CDR3 reads TGTGCCAGCAGTCGACTCTCAGCGGGAACGGAGACCCAGTACTTC.

The chain has TRBV28 and TRBJ1-2; 10 bases align to TRBD1. The CDR3 has 15 residues. Germline values: CDR1 MDHEN, CDR2 SYDVKM. With V trimmed by 5 bases and J by 5 bases, 8 bases remained unmatched. In DNA form, the CDR3 reads TGTGCCAGCAGTCAGGGACAGGGGAGAGGATATGGCTACACCTTC. This translates into CASSQGQGRGYGYTF.

The rearrangement joins TRBV9 to TRBJ1-2; maybe TRBD1 (5 bases). The V end lost 3 bases, the J end lost 0 bases, and 12 bases lay between the germline ends. The CDR3 covers 15 residues. The germline CDR1 and CDR2 sequences are SGDLS and YYNGEE. Written as DNA, the CDR3 is TGTGCCAGCAGCGCCTCGGGGGGAGCTAACTATGGCTACACCTTC. It is translated as CASSASGGANYGYTF. The variable domain in full, with the rest retrieved from reference TRBV9 and TRBJ1-2, is DSGVTQTPKHLITATGQRVTLRCSPRSGDLSVYWYQQSLDQGLQFLIQYYNGEERAKGNILERFSAQQFPDLHSELNLSSLELGDSALYFCASSASGGANYGYTFGSGTRLTVV.

The chain joins TRBV2 to TRBJ2-6; possibly TRBD2 for D (5 bases). The germline V gene encodes CDR1 SNHLY and CDR2 FYNNEI. The CDR3 runs to 16 residues. Trimming pared 0 bases from V and 4 bases from J, leaving 10 bases between. In nucleotides, the CDR3 is TGTGCCAGCAGTGAAGCAGAGGGTTCCGGGGCCAACGTCCTGACTTTC. Residues: CASSEAEGSGANVLTF.

The CDR3 loop is CASGRTGGASTEAFF. The CDR3 nucleotides read TGTGCTAGTGGTCGGACAGGGGGCGCGAGCACTGAAGCTTTCTTT. The V and J genes are TRBV12-5 and TRBJ1-1; 11 bases agree with TRBD1. The CDR3 runs 15 residues. Looked up from germline, CDR1 is LGHNT and CDR2 is FRNRAP. V lost 5 bases, J lost 4 bases, and 6 bases stayed unmatched.

The J gene is TRBJ1-1, the V gene TRBV2; the match to TRBD1 covers 8 bases. V shed 4 bases, J shed 0 bases, and the junction held 1 base outside the gene matches. This CDR3 comprises 14 residues. Germline V lookup: CDR1 SNHLY, CDR2 FYNNEI. CDR3 protein: CASSGQGLNTEAFF. The CDR3 bases are TGTGCCAGCAGTGGACAGGGGTTGAACACTGAAGCTTTCTTT.

The chain combines TRBV7-8 with TRBJ2-2; TRBD2 might be the D (6 bases). Per germline, CDR1 SGHVS and CDR2 FQNEAQ. V lost 5 bases, J lost 4 bases, and 20 bases lay in between. This CDR3 contains 17 residues. The chain's CDR3 is CASSLHPRLAFTGELFF. CDR3 in DNA: TGTGCCAGCAGCCTCCATCCCCGGCTAGCGTTCACCGGGGAGCTGTTTTTT.

The gene calls are TRBV7-9 and TRBJ2-1, with TRBD2 matching over 8 bases. The CDR3 runs to 15 residues. The J segment lost 4 bases and the V segment lost 3 bases, leaving 5 bases of the junction unmatched. CDR1 is SEHNR and CDR2 is FQNEAQ in the germline V gene (reference sequence). CDR3 sequence reads: CASSFGPGGYNEQFF. CDR3 nucleotide sequence: TGTGCCAGCAGCTTCGGTCCGGGGGGGTACAATGAGCAGTTCTTC.

The chain recombines TRBV13 with TRBJ2-2; the match to TRBD2 covers 8 bases. The V gene's germline CDR1 is PRHDT and CDR2 FYEKMQ (reference sequence). The CDR3 covers 14 residues. The junction had 10 bases not matched to a gene; V was cut back by 5 bases and J by 11 bases. CDR3 amino acids: CASSSPKRGYELFF. Written as DNA, the CDR3 is TGTGCCAGCAGCAGCCCCAAGCGGGGGTACGAGCTGTTTTTT.

The rearrangement links TRBV7-3 to TRBJ1-5; possibly TRBD1 for D (5 bases). The germline V gene has CDR1 SGHTA and CDR2 FQGTGA. The ends were cut back, 5 bases at V and 4 bases at J, with 9 bases in the middle. The CDR3 sequence is 13 residues long. CDR3 nucleotide sequence: TGTGCCAGCAGCGCCGGGGGGAATCAGCCCCAGCATTTT. Translation: CASSAGGNQPQHF.

The V and J genes are TRBV30 and TRBJ2-3; D unclear. The germline V gene has CDR1 GTSNPN and CDR2 SVGIG (reference sequence). The length of the CDR3 is 15 residues. Trimming shortened V by 2 bases and J by 0 bases, and 12 bases separated the two germline ends. CDR3 sequence: CAWSNAVASTDTQYF. CDR3 DNA sequence: TGTGCCTGGAGTAATGCGGTTGCTAGCACAGATACGCAGTATTTT. Full variable domain (outside the CDR3, taken from reference TRBV30 and TRBJ2-3): SQTIHQWPATLVQPVGSPLSLECTVEGTSNPNLYWYRQAAGRGLQLLFYSVGIGQISSEVPQNLSASRPQDRQFILSSKKLLLSDSGFYLCAWSNAVASTDTQYFGPGTRLTVL.

The V call is TRBV18, the J call TRBJ2-2; weak D call: TRBD1 (6 bases). The CDR3 runs to 15 residues. CDR1 and CDR2 (germline): KGHSH, LQKENI. Deletions cut 4 bases from V and 7 bases from J, with 16 bases between. The CDR3 spells CASSLTGPDVGELFF. The CDR3 nucleotides read TGTGCCAGCTCACTGACAGGCCCCGATGTCGGGGAGCTGTTTTTT.

This chain joins TRBV15 and TRBJ2-1; 10 bases match TRBD1. In germline, CDR1 is LNHNV, CDR2 YYDKDF (reference sequence). The CDR3 is made up of 15 amino acids. V was pared by 4 bases and J by 3 bases, with 3 bases of the junction left unmatched. CDR3 sequence reads: CATSTRDRGYNEQFF. The CDR3 coding sequence is TGTGCCACCAGCACCCGGGACAGGGGCTACAATGAGCAGTTCTTC.

This rearrangement joins TRBV7-5 to TRBJ2-5; whether TRBD2, the table's D call, matches the DNA was not checked. TRBV7-5 is classified as a pseudogene. The CDR3 is 18 residues long. The CDR3 bases are TGTGTCAGAAGCCCCAGGACTAGCGGGAGTGGCGGGTTGTTGAGCCAGTACTTC. Translation gives CVRSPRTSGSGGLLSQYF.

The rearrangement uses TRBV6-2 or TRBV6-3 and TRBJ2-5; 10 bases align to TRBD1. The CDR3 sequence is 15 residues long. Unmatched junction bases numbered 9, after V lost 6 bases and J lost 5 bases. Germline loops: CDR1 MNHEY, CDR2 SVGEGT. CDR3 sequence reads: CASSTQTGGRETQYF. The CDR3, as DNA: TGTGCCAGCAGCACCCAGACAGGGGGCCGGGAGACCCAGTACTTC.

This clone was seen just once. The gene calls are TRBV27 and TRBJ2-6; D gene ambiguous. CDR3 length: 15 amino acids. The V gene lost 5 bases and the J gene lost 3 bases, with 11 bases spanning the gap. Germline assignment: CDR1 MNHEY and CDR2 SMNVEV (reference sequence). CDR3 amino acids: CASSPLSFGANVLTF. CDR3 nucleotide sequence: TGTGCCAGCAGTCCCCTATCATTTGGGGCCAACGTCCTGACTTTC. The variable domain in full, with the rest retrieved from reference TRBV27 and TRBJ2-6, is EAQVTQNPRYLITVTGKKLTVTCSQNMNHEYMSWYRQDPGLGLRQIYYSMNVEVTDKGDVPEGYKVSRKEKRNFPLILESPSPNQTSLYFCASSPLSFGANVLTFGAGSRLTVL.